This T cell receptor beta chain was obtained from a study of cytomegalovirus exposure and HLA in healthy donors. The overall study: Clustering assigned around 77% of the approximately 430 genotyped donors to the Caucasian-associated ancestry cluster. Points from the study as a whole: The productive fraction for most TCR beta V segments was about 90% or about 30% in an earlier analysis. Judged likely to be a sequencing artifact was a cluster of highly shared sequence variants.

Looked up from germline, CDR1 is SGHTA and CDR2 is FQGNSA. Between the trimmed V and J ends, which lost 5 bases and 5 bases, there was a span of 21 bases. The CDR3 has 16 residues. PCR involved 60 Vbeta and 13 Jbeta primers. Some clones are missing from TCRdb's copy, which holds only in-frame ones; the method was immunoSEQ multiplex PCR. This sample carries about 210,000 clones, 75% to 80% of them seen once, and the ten largest clones take about 1.7%. Though probably carrying unrecorded immune exposures, donors were nominally healthy at sampling. The sample holds one count of this clone. What it binds is unknown.

The chain has TRBV7-2 and TRBJ2-5, with D possibly matching TRBD1 (6 bases). Sequencing used PBMCs. This TCR was recovered from a male donor in good health and CMV-seronegative. The CDR3, as DNA: TGTGCCAGCAGCCTGCGGACAGCAGAAGGGGTGGAGACCCAGTACTTC. Encoded protein: CASSLRTAEGVETQYF.